These 20 T cell receptor beta chains originate from one sample sequenced in a study of blood T cells in healthy people across ages. PCR was performed a second time for about 7 to 11 cycles using a sample-barcoded 5' primer and a J-beta primer mix. TCRdb re-called the 5' RACE reads through MiXCR, storing one row per CDR3 protein. This sample has about 1.4 million distinct CDR3 sequences, with 45% to 70% found just once. Sequenced sample: blood. The receptors derive from a man between 18 and 29 years old in good health.

The rearrangement uses TRBV4-1 and TRBJ2-7; 10 nucleotides align to TRBD1. CDR1 and CDR2 from the germline V gene are MGHRA and YSYEKL. V shed 0 bases and J 2 bases; nucleotides not matched to a gene: 7. The CDR3 is made up of 17 amino acids. The CDR3: CASSQDSLGTGAYEQYF. The CDR3 coding sequence is TGCGCCAGCAGCCAAGATAGTCTCGGGACAGGGGCCTACGAGCAGTACTTC.

With regard to this clonotype: One junction end does not reproduce the germline sequence, and a read error may be involved. The chain joins TRBV29-1 to TRBJ2-1; either TRBD1 or TRBD2 may supply D (5 bases each). The CDR3 sequence is 13 residues long. Germline CDR1 is SQVTM and CDR2 is ANQGSEA. The CDR3 region has the DNA TGCAGCGTTTCGGGGCTTTATCACAATGAGCGGTTCTTC. Its translation: CSVSGLYHNERFF.

This chain links TRBV5-1 with TRBJ2-1; D ambiguous. The J call may be incorrect, as the DNA end agrees better with TRBJ2-7. CDR1 is SGHRS, CDR2 YFSETQ, per germline. There are 12 residues in the CDR3. In nucleotides, the CDR3 is TGCGCCAGCAGCGCGGCCTACAATGAGCAGTACTTC. Translation gives CASSAAYNEQYF.

CDR3 in DNA: TGTGCCAGCAGCCAAGTTATGGGGGTTACAGATACGCAGTATTTT. This encodes CASSQVMGVTDTQYF. This sequence joins TRBV4-2 and TRBJ2-3, with D tentatively TRBD1 or TRBD2 (5 bases each). The CDR3 is 15 amino acids. Looked up from germline, CDR1 is LGHNA and CDR2 is YNFKEQ. Trimming removed 1 base from V and 3 bases from J, with 11 bases in between.

The J gene is TRBJ2-5, the V gene TRBV7-2; D unclear. V was trimmed by 0 bases and J by 5 bases, leaving 19 bases between them. The CDR3 has 17 residues. CDR1 and CDR2 from the germline V gene are SGHTA and FQGNSA. CDR3 bases: TGTGCCAGCAGCTTAGCGCGTAGGGCTAGTAAAGATGAGACCCAGTACTTC. This gives the protein CASSLARRASKDETQYF.

Here the CDR3 reads CASSFGGNPSYEQYF. The CDR3 DNA follows: TGCGCCAGCAGCTTCGGGGGAAACCCCTCCTACGAGCAGTACTTC. The rearrangement links TRBV5-1 to TRBJ2-7; the D gene is possibly TRBD2 (6 bases). This CDR3 comprises 15 residues. The ends were cut back, 2 bases at V and 0 bases at J, with 12 bases in the middle. CDR1 and CDR2 from the germline V gene are SGHRS and YFSETQ.

V gene TRBV20-1 combines with J gene TRBJ2-4; 8 nucleotides align to TRBD1. This CDR3 has 12 residues. Germline CDR1 DFQATT, CDR2 SNEGSKA (reference sequence). The trim removed 1 base at V and 10 bases at J, leaving 3 bases unmatched. CDR3 in DNA: TGCAGTGCTAGAGGGACAGGGTGGATTCAGTACTTC. Protein product: CSARGTGWIQYF.

This clonotype was detected once. This chain uses TRBV5-1 with TRBJ2-1; 7 bases are a match to TRBD2. The CDR3 runs to 16 residues. Germline CDR1 SGHRS, CDR2 YFSETQ. The J segment lost 3 bases and the V segment lost 0 bases, leaving 6 bases of the junction unmatched. The CDR3 reads CASSLGLLADYNEQFF. The CDR3 region has the DNA TGCGCCAGCAGCTTGGGCCTCCTAGCGGACTACAATGAGCAGTTCTTC.

The rearrangement links TRBV4-1 to TRBJ2-7; 8 bases map to TRBD1. From germline, CDR1 is MGHRA and CDR2 YSYEKL. V lost 4 bases and J lost 5; bases outside the gene matches: 7. This CDR3 region has 14 residues. The CDR3 DNA follows: TGCGCCAGCAGCCGTGCGGGACAGGTTAACGAGCAGTACTTC. Protein sequence: CASSRAGQVNEQYF.

The chain links TRBV6-1 to TRBJ2-2, with 7 bases aligning to TRBD1. The CDR3 totals 17 residues. The germline V gene has CDR1 MNHNS and CDR2 SASEGT. The ends lost 4 bases at V and 1 base at J; junction bases unmatched: 9. DNA for the CDR3: TGTGCCAGCAGTGGACCCACAGGGGTCCTGAACACCGGGGAGCTGTTTTTT. Its translation: CASSGPTGVLNTGELFF.

This clonotype was detected only a few times. V gene TRBV2 combines with J gene TRBJ2-3; D unresolved. V lost 7 bases, J lost 0 bases, and 11 bases lay in between. The CDR3 runs to 14 residues. CDR1 is SNHLY, CDR2 FYNNEI, per germline. CDR3 nucleotide sequence: TGTGCCAGCAACGTCGGCTCTAGCACAGATACGCAGTATTTT. This codes for CASNVGSSTDTQYF.

The V and J genes are TRBV5-1 and TRBJ2-3, with 8 nucleotides matching TRBD1. CDR3 length: 14 amino acids. Germline loops: CDR1 SGHRS, CDR2 YFSETQ. V trimming: 7 bases; J trimming: 4 bases; junction bases outside the gene matches: 8. The CDR3 reads CASEQGGRADTQYF. The CDR3 DNA follows: TGCGCCAGCGAACAGGGGGGTCGGGCAGATACGCAGTATTTT. The full variable domain, with the rest looked up from reference TRBV5-1 and TRBJ2-3, is KAGVTQTPRYLIKTRGQQVTLSCSPISGHRSVSWYQQTPGQGLQFLFEYFSETQRNKGNFPGRFSGRQFSNSRSEMNVSTLELGDSALYLCASEQGGRADTQYFGPGTRLTVL.

This clonotype was found a few times. The chain is built from TRBV7-9 and TRBJ2-1, with a tentative D call TRBD2 (6 bases). The germline V and J ends were trimmed by 7 bases and 6 bases, with 13 bases remaining between them. Germline CDR1 is SEHNR and CDR2 is FQNEAQ (reference sequence). The CDR3 totals 13 residues. CDR3 amino acids: CASITGTLNEQFF. The CDR3 DNA reads TGTGCCAGCATCACCGGGACTCTCAATGAGCAGTTCTTC.

The chain is built from TRBV5-6 and TRBJ1-1, with a tentative D call TRBD1 (6 bases). Trimming shortened V by 3 bases and J by 5 bases, and 20 bases separated the two germline ends. The CDR3 totals 16 residues. Per the germline V gene, CDR1 is SGHDT and CDR2 is YYEEEE. The CDR3 coding sequence is TGTGCCAGCAGCTCGATCTCCGGGACAAGAGGGACTGAAGCTTTCTTT. It is translated as CASSSISGTRGTEAFF.

This rearrangement joins TRBV20-1 to TRBJ2-1; 8 bases map to TRBD2. J lost 1 base, V lost 6 bases, and 8 bases had no gene match. Per the germline V gene, CDR1 is DFQATT and CDR2 is SNEGSKA (reference sequence). CDR3 length: 15 residues. The chain's CDR3 is CSAVRGGFSYNEQFF. Written as DNA, the CDR3 is TGCAGTGCGGTACGGGGGGGCTTTTCCTACAATGAGCAGTTCTTC.

The V and J genes are TRBV20-1 and TRBJ1-2; 8 bases are a match to TRBD1. This CDR3 is built from 13 residues. Germline loops: CDR1 DFQATT, CDR2 SNEGSKA (reference sequence). J gave up 6 bases and V 1 base, and 4 bases lay outside the gene matches. The CDR3 bases are TGCAGTGCTAGAGCAGACAGGGGTGATGGCTACACCTTC. Its protein is CSARADRGDGYTF.

V usage is TRBV7-6 and J usage is TRBJ2-1; D possibly corresponds to TRBD2 (7 bases). Germline CDR1 reads SGHVS; CDR2 reads FNYEAQ. This CDR3 has 16 amino acids. V was trimmed by 1 base and J by 4 bases, leaving 14 bases between them. The CDR3 sequence: CASSLGPRGAYNEQFF. The CDR3 region has the DNA TGTGCCAGCAGCTTAGGACCCCGGGGGGCGTACAATGAGCAGTTCTTC. The variable domain in full, completed from reference TRBV7-6 and TRBJ2-1, reads GAGVSQSPRYKVTKRGQDVALRCDPISGHVSLYWYRQALGQGPEFLTYFNYEAQQDKSGLPNDRFSAERPEGSISTLTIQRTEQRDSAMYRCASSLGPRGAYNEQFFGPGTRLTVL.

This chain links TRBV29-1 with TRBJ2-2, with D tentatively TRBD2 (6 bases). Germline loops: CDR1 SQVTM, CDR2 ANQGSEA. There are 14 residues in the CDR3. The V gene lost 5 bases and the J gene lost 0 bases, with 10 bases spanning the gap. CDR3 sequence reads: CSVSGLANTGELFF. DNA of the CDR3: TGCAGCGTTTCGGGACTCGCGAACACCGGGGAGCTGTTTTTT.

V and J are TRBV6-5 and TRBJ2-7; the D gene is possibly TRBD1 (6 bases). This CDR3 spans 13 amino acids. The germline V and J ends were trimmed by 5 bases and 1 base, with 9 bases remaining between them. CDR1 is MNHEY and CDR2 is SVGAGI in the germline V gene. The CDR3 nucleotides read TGTGCCAGCAGTCGGGACAAGTCCTACGAGCAGTACTTC. This codes for CASSRDKSYEQYF.

The V call is TRBV4-2, the J call TRBJ1-6; no firm D call. This CDR3 comprises 16 residues. From germline, CDR1 is LGHNA and CDR2 YNFKEQ. V was clipped by 0 bases and J by 4 bases, with 10 bases between them. The CDR3 sequence is CASSQESGVYNSPLHF. In nucleotides, the CDR3 is TGTGCCAGCAGCCAAGAGTCTGGGGTATATAATTCACCCCTCCACTTT.